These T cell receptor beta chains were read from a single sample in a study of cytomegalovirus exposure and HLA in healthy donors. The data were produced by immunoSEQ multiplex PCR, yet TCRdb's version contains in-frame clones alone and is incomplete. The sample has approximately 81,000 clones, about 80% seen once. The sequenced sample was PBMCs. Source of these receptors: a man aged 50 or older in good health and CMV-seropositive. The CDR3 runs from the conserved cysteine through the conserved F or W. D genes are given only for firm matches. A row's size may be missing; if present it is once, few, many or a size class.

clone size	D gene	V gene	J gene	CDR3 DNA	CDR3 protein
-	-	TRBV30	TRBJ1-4	TGTGCCGAAGGCAGCCGGGGATATGAAAAACTGTTTTTT	CAEGSRGYEKLFF
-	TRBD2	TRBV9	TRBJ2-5	TGTGCCAGCAGCGACTCTAAGGGACTAGCGGGAGCAGCTTCAGAGACCCAGTACTTC	CASSDSKGLAGAASETQYF
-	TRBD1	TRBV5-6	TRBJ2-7	TGTGCCAGCAGCTTAGACCTGGGACAGCCCTACGAGCAGTACTTC	CASSLDLGQPYEQYF
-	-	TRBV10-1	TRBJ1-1	TGCGCCAGCAGTGGGCAGGGAAACACTGAAGCTTTCTTT	CASSGQGNTEAFF
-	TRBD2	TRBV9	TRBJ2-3	TGTGCCAGCAGCATGACTAGCGGGATAGGGGGCACAGATACGCAGTATTTT	CASSMTSGIGGTDTQYF
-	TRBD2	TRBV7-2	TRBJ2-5	TGTGCCAGCAGCTCCCCCCGGACTAGCGGCCAAGAGACCCAGTACTTC	CASSSPRTSGQETQYF
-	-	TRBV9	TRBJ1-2	TGTGCCAGCAGCGTAGCGGGGTTCTATGGCTACACCTTC	CASSVAGFYGYTF
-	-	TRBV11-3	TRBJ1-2	TGTGCCAGCAGCCAGCGGGACATCTCCTTGAACTATGGCTACACCTTC	CASSQRDISLNYGYTF
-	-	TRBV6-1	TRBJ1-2	TGTGCCAGCAGTGAAGCTCGGGTTTTAGGCTACACCTTC	CASSEARVLGYTF
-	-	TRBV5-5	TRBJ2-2	TGTGCCAGCAGCTCAGGACAAGATTCTGCGAACACCGGGGAGCTGTTTTTT	CASSSGQDSANTGELFF
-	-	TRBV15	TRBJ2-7	TGTGCCACCAGCAGGGCTAGCGCGAACTACGAGCAGTACTTC	CATSRASANYEQYF
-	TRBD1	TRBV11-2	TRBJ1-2	TGTGCCAGCAGCTTTGGACAGGGACGGGGCTACACCTTC	CASSFGQGRGYTF
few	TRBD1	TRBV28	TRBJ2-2	TGTGCCAGCAGTTTAAGAACAGGGGTCCTCGCCGGGGAGCTGTTTTTT	CASSLRTGVLAGELFF
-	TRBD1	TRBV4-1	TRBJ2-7	TGCGCCAGCAGCGTGGACAGGGGCATCTTATACGAGCAGTACTTC	CASSVDRGILYEQYF
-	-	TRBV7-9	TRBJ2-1	TGTGCCAGCAGTTTTAGCGGAGGGAGCGATGAGCAGTTCTTC	CASSFSGGSDEQFF
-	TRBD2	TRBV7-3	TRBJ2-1	TGTGCCAGCAGCACGTTAGCGGGAATAGCTGCCAATGAGCAGTTCTTC	CASSTLAGIAANEQFF
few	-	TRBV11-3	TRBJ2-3	TGTGCCAGCAGCTTAGTAGATTTGGATACGCAGTATTTT	CASSLVDLDTQYF
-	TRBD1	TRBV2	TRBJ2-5	TGTGCCAGCAGTGAAGGGACGGGACAGGGGGCAGAGACCCAGTACTTC	CASSEGTGQGAETQYF
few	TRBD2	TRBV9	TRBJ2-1	TGTGCCAGCAGCGTAGTGCTAGCGGGCAGGAATGAGCAGTTCTTC	CASSVVLAGRNEQFF
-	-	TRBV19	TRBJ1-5	TGTGCCAGTAGTATTAAGCAACGAGGTTTCAATCAGCCCCAGCATTTT	CASSIKQRGFNQPQHF
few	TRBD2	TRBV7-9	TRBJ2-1	TGTGCCAGCAGCTTAGCGCTAGCGGGAGGGCCTGAGGAGCAGTTCTTC	CASSLALAGGPEEQFF
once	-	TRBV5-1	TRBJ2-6	TGCGCCAGCAGCTTGACGACTACGACATCTGGGGCCAACGTCCTGACTTTC	CASSLTTTTSGANVLTF
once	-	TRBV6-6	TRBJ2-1	TGTGCCAGCAGTTACGGGAGCCATGAGCAGTTCTTC	CASSYGSHEQFF
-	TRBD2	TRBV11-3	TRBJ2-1	TGTGCCAGCAGCTGGCGGCTAGCGGGAGTCAATGAGCAGTTCTTC	CASSWRLAGVNEQFF
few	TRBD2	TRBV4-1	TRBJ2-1	TGCGCCAGCAGCTCTAGGGGGACTAGATCCTACAATGAGCAGTTCTTC	CASSSRGTRSYNEQFF
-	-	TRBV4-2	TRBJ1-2	TGTGCCAGCAGCCAAGATATTGTAGACAGTCTCTATGGCTACACCTTC	CASSQDIVDSLYGYTF
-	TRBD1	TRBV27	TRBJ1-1	TGTGCCAGCACCCCCCGGAGACAGGGGGCCGAGGACACTGAAGCTTTCTTT	CASTPRRQGAEDTEAFF